These 30 T cell receptor beta chains were all obtained from the same sample, sequenced in a study of cytotoxic CD8 clonotypes in ibrutinib-treated CLL. Assay: immunoSEQ multiplex PCR; the TCRdb copy retains only in-frame clones and omits some. This sample yields over 100,000 clones, of which roughly 88% are seen a single time; 2% to 2.5% belongs to the top ten. Source: PBMCs, taken after 24 months of ibrutinib treatment. All receptors derive from a human donor with chronic lymphocytic leukemia.

V gene TRBV5-1 combines with J gene TRBJ1-4; D is ambiguous. The germline V and J ends were trimmed by 4 bases and 0 bases, with 7 bases remaining between them. The CDR3 is made up of 14 amino acids. Germline CDR1 reads SGHRS; CDR2 reads YFSETQ. The CDR3 region is CASSPTTTNEKLFF. The DNA for the CDR3 is TGCGCCAGCAGCCCGACAACAACTAATGAAAAACTGTTTTTT.

DNA for the CDR3: TGTGCCAGCAGTTACACGGAGACCCAGTACTTC. It specifies CASSYTETQYF. J is TRBJ2-5 and V is TRBV6-5, with D uncertain. Germline CDR1 MNHEY, CDR2 SVGAGI. Trimming cost V 2 bases and J 5 bases, with 3 bases left between them. The CDR3 is 11 residues long.

The sample holds one count of this clone. The genes are TRBV7-2 and TRBJ2-2; D gene ambiguous. Germline CDR1 SGHTA, CDR2 FQGNSA. V lost 3 bases and J 1 base, leaving 12 bases between the germline ends. This CDR3 is 16 amino acids long. The CDR3 DNA is TGTGCCAGCAGCTTTCGCCAGGTCCAGAACACCGGGGAGCTGTTTTTT. Amino acids: CASSFRQVQNTGELFF. The variable domain in full, with the rest retrieved from reference TRBV7-2 and TRBJ2-2, is GAGVSQSPSNKVTEKGKDVELRCDPISGHTALYWYRQSLGQGLEFLIYFQGNSAPDKSGLPSDRFSAERTGGSVSTLTIQRTQQEDSAVYLCASSFRQVQNTGELFFGEGSRLTVL.

The chain joins TRBV5-1 to TRBJ2-1; D is possibly TRBD2 (6 bases). Trimming removed 7 bases at V and 0 bases at J, with 11 bases between. The CDR3 extends over 14 amino acids. Germline CDR1 and CDR2: SGHRS and YFSETQ. The CDR3 coding sequence is TGCGCCAGCGGGACTGGGATCTCCTACAATGAGCAGTTCTTC. Its translation is CASGTGISYNEQFF.

The rearrangement joins TRBV6-6 to TRBJ2-1; TRBD1 aligns across 7 bases. From germline, CDR1 is MNHNY and CDR2 SVGAGI (reference sequence). J lost 7 bases, V lost 7 bases, and 16 bases had no gene match. The CDR3 is 16 amino acids. The CDR3 protein is CASTRAGGQGVNEQFF. The CDR3 coding sequence is TGTGCCAGCACTCGCGCCGGCGGGCAGGGGGTAAATGAGCAGTTCTTC.

The chain links TRBV4-1 to TRBJ2-5, with unresolved D. V was clipped by 4 bases and J by 5 bases, with 11 bases between them. There are 13 residues in the CDR3. The germline gives CDR1 MGHRA, CDR2 YSYEKL. CDR3 protein: CASSRAHGETQYF. The CDR3 bases are TGCGCCAGCAGCCGGGCTCACGGTGAGACCCAGTACTTC.

This clone came up a few times. The chain joins TRBV5-6 to TRBJ1-2; D perhaps matches TRBD1 (5 bases). The CDR3 spans 13 residues. Germline V gene data show CDR1 as SGHDT and CDR2 as YYEEEE. V was cut by 4 bases and J by 3 bases, with 10 bases left in between. DNA for the CDR3: TGTGCCAGCAGCCGGGACGGGTACTATGGCTACACCTTC. Translated: CASSRDGYYGYTF.

The V call is TRBV6-1, the J call TRBJ1-2, with a possible D match to TRBD1 (6 bases). This CDR3 has 13 residues. V was cut by 2 bases and J by 8 bases, with 12 bases left in between. The germline gives CDR1 MNHNS, CDR2 SASEGT. The CDR3 sequence: CASSEKTQGGYTF. CDR3 nucleotide sequence: TGTGCCAGCAGTGAAAAGACGCAGGGGGGCTACACCTTC.

The CDR3 region has the DNA TGTGCCAGCAGTCACCCCACCCCGGCAGTGAACACTGAAGCTTTCTTT. It specifies CASSHPTPAVNTEAFF. V is TRBV11-2 and J is TRBJ1-1, with D hard to call. Germline CDR1 SGHAT, CDR2 FQNNGV. The CDR3 is 16 residues long. Trimming left V 6 bases short and J 0 bases short, with 17 bases between.

The chain joins TRBV28 to TRBJ2-7; TRBD2 agrees at 14 bases. Per germline, CDR1 MDHEN and CDR2 SYDVKM. The CDR3 contains 15 residues. V lost 5 bases to trimming and J lost 3 bases; unmatched junction nucleotides: 3. The CDR3 region has the DNA TGTGCCAGCAGTCCCGGGACTAGCGGGAGCTACGAGCAGTACTTC. Its protein is CASSPGTSGSYEQYF.

The chain joins TRBV5-4 to TRBJ2-3, with D hard to call. The CDR3 runs to 16 residues. Trimming cost V 0 bases and J 3 bases, with 14 bases left between them. Germline CDR1 is SGHNT and CDR2 is YYREEE (reference sequence). CDR3 region: CASSLAGVRITDTQYF. For the CDR3, the DNA is TGTGCCAGCAGCTTGGCTGGGGTCCGTATTACAGATACGCAGTATTTT.

This sequence joins TRBV28 and TRBJ2-1; D might be TRBD2 (6 bases). The V gene's germline CDR1 is MDHEN and CDR2 SYDVKM. The ends were cut back, 6 bases at V and 0 bases at J, with 12 bases in the middle. The CDR3 has 15 amino acids. The CDR3 loop reads CASSHRGGSYNEQFF. CDR3 nucleotides: TGTGCCAGCAGCCACCGGGGAGGCTCCTACAATGAGCAGTTCTTC.

The V call is TRBV28, the J call TRBJ2-7; D is unclear. The V gene's germline CDR1 is MDHEN and CDR2 SYDVKM. Trimming pared 2 bases from V and 1 base from J, leaving 9 bases between. The CDR3 consists of 14 residues. This CDR3 reads CASSLTEKSYEQYF. CDR3 nucleotides: TGTGCCAGCAGTTTAACCGAGAAATCCTACGAGCAGTACTTC.

The genes are TRBV5-1 and TRBJ2-5; 7 bases are shared with TRBD2. Germline V gives CDR1 SGHRS, CDR2 YFSETQ. CDR3 size: 16 residues. V lost 1 base to trimming and J lost 5 bases; unmatched junction nucleotides: 11. The CDR3: CASSLLREGRGETQYF. CDR3 in DNA: TGCGCCAGCAGCTTGTTGAGGGAGGGCCGTGGGGAGACCCAGTACTTC.

The chain has TRBV4-1 and TRBJ1-2; 7 bases align to TRBD1. Trimming at V came to 4 bases and at J to 0 bases, leaving 5 bases not matched to a gene. CDR3 length: 15 amino acids. CDR1 is MGHRA and CDR2 is YSYEKL in the germline V gene. The CDR3 region has the DNA TGCGCCAGCAGCCCAGGGGGACAAACTAACTATGGCTACACCTTC. It translates to CASSPGGQTNYGYTF.

The chain has TRBV2 and TRBJ2-5, with D maybe TRBD2 (6 bases). The CDR3 is 15 amino acids. From germline, CDR1 is SNHLY and CDR2 FYNNEI. Trimming took 8 bases from V and 9 from J, leaving 25 bases between them. CDR3 region: CASRIGGRRLSAQYF. The CDR3 nucleotides are TGTGCCAGCCGGATAGGAGGGCGCAGATTGTCGGCCCAGTACTTC.

The genes are TRBV7-3 and TRBJ2-5; D gene ambiguous. Germline V gene lookup returns CDR1 SGHTA and CDR2 FQGTGA. The CDR3 is 13 amino acids. Between the trimmed V and J ends, which lost 2 bases and 2 bases, there was a span of 6 bases. CDR3 region: CASSLFPQETQYF. In DNA form, the CDR3 reads TGTGCCAGCAGCTTATTCCCGCAAGAGACCCAGTACTTC.

The chain links TRBV6-6 to TRBJ2-5; 10 bases align to TRBD1. The CDR3 is 14 residues long. With V trimmed by 6 bases and J by 5 bases, 6 bases remained unmatched. Germline CDR1 and CDR2: MNHNY and SVGAGI (reference sequence). The DNA for the CDR3 is TGTGCCAGCAGAAGGACAGGGGGTAAGGAGACCCAGTACTTC. Translating it yields CASRRTGGKETQYF.

The CDR3 region is CASSQVPPARDGYTF. CDR3 coding DNA: TGCGCCAGCAGCCAAGTTCCGCCAGCCAGGGATGGCTACACCTTC. This rearrangement joins TRBV4-3 to TRBJ1-2; D is perhaps TRBD1 (5 bases). This CDR3 has 15 residues. The V end lost 1 base, the J end lost 6 bases, and 15 bases lay between the germline ends. Germline assignment: CDR1 LGHNA and CDR2 YSLEER.

The rearrangement uses TRBV14 and TRBJ2-3; D not resolved. Trimming shortened V by 3 bases and J by 3 bases, and 7 bases separated the two germline ends. The CDR3 totals 13 residues. Germline V gene data show CDR1 as SGHDN and CDR2 as FVKESK. CDR3 in amino acids: CASSHYTTDTQYF. The CDR3 DNA reads as TGTGCCAGCAGCCACTATACAACAGATACGCAGTATTTT.

This clone was observed a few times. The chain joins TRBV5-6 to TRBJ1-6, with D uncertain. The V gene's germline CDR1 is SGHDT and CDR2 YYEEEE. V was cut by 3 bases and J by 4 bases, with 23 bases left in between. The CDR3 has 19 amino acids. This CDR3 reads CASSSGRVSSNRYNSPLHF. As DNA, the CDR3 is TGTGCCAGCAGCTCGGGTCGGGTCTCATCAAACCGTTATAATTCACCCCTCCACTTT.

The rearrangement uses TRBV5-6 and TRBJ1-5; 7 bases are a match to TRBD1. V lost 1 base to trimming and J lost 2 bases; unmatched junction nucleotides: 6. CDR1 is SGHDT and CDR2 is YYEEEE in the germline V gene. CDR3 size: 16 residues. The CDR3 sequence is CASSLRRGRCNQPQHF. For the CDR3, the DNA is TGTGCCAGCAGCTTGAGGAGGGGGCGGTGCAATCAGCCCCAGCATTTT.

The chain is built from TRBV5-1 and TRBJ1-2, with 10 positions matching TRBD1. Germline loops: CDR1 SGHRS, CDR2 YFSETQ. There are 14 residues in the CDR3. Trimming cost V 4 bases and J 5 bases; bases outside gene matches: 5. The chain's CDR3 is CASSPGQGEYGYTF. The CDR3 region has the DNA TGCGCCAGCAGCCCAGGACAGGGGGAATATGGCTACACCTTC.

CDR3 nucleotides: TGCGCCAGCAGCTCCGGGATGACCTACGAGCAGTACTTC. Translating it yields CASSSGMTYEQYF. This chain uses TRBV4-1 with TRBJ2-7, with TRBD2 as a possible D gene (5 bases). V lost 5 bases and J lost 2, with 10 bases in between. CDR1 and CDR2 from the germline V gene are MGHRA and YSYEKL. CDR3 length: 13 residues.

The chain couples TRBV11-2 to TRBJ1-5; D may be TRBD1 (6 bases). Germline CDR1 SGHAT, CDR2 FQNNGV. This CDR3 contains 14 residues. The germline V and J ends were trimmed by 5 bases and 4 bases, with 12 bases remaining between them. CDR3 loop: CASSRGDKNQPQHF. CDR3 coding DNA: TGTGCCAGCAGCCGCGGGGACAAAAATCAGCCCCAGCATTTT.

J is TRBJ1-6 and V is TRBV28; possible D gene TRBD1, 6 bases. This CDR3 region has 15 residues. The ends were cut back, 6 bases at V and 7 bases at J, with 16 bases in the middle. CDR1 is MDHEN, CDR2 SYDVKM, per germline. CDR3 coding DNA: TGTGCCAGCAGACCTAGCCGGACAGCAAATTCACCCCTCCACTTT. Protein: CASRPSRTANSPLHF.

This clone has a single count. V usage is TRBV30 and J usage is TRBJ2-3, with D hard to call. This CDR3 has 12 amino acids. CDR1 and CDR2 from the germline V gene are GTSNPN and SVGIG (reference sequence). V was cut by 1 base and J by 9 bases, with 11 bases left in between. CDR3 bases: TGTGCCTGGAGTGCCAGTTCCACCACGCAGTATTTT. Protein: CAWSASSTTQYF.

The rearrangement uses TRBV27 and TRBJ2-2; TRBD2 is a possible D gene (6 bases). CDR1 and CDR2 from the germline V gene are MNHEY and SMNVEV (reference sequence). The CDR3 extends over 15 amino acids. The V end was cut by 5 bases, the J end by 1 base, with 11 bases between. The CDR3 coding sequence is TGTGCCAGCAGTACCACTAGCAGGAACACCGGGGAGCTGTTTTTT. Residues: CASSTTSRNTGELFF.

The V call is TRBV7-3, the J call TRBJ2-1; the match to TRBD2 covers 9 bases. CDR3 length: 15 residues. Germline V gene lookup returns CDR1 SGHTA and CDR2 FQGTGA. Unmatched junction bases numbered 6, after V lost 5 bases and J lost 4 bases. CDR3 sequence reads: CASSTGTSLYNEQFF. CDR3 sequence (DNA): TGTGCCAGCAGCACCGGGACTAGCTTATACAATGAGCAGTTCTTC.

The rearrangement links TRBV19 to TRBJ1-5; 9 bases line up with TRBD1. The CDR3 totals 15 residues. Germline V gene lookup returns CDR1 LNHDA and CDR2 SQIVND (reference sequence). Trimming at V came to 5 bases and at J to 6 bases, leaving 8 bases not matched to a gene. CDR3 sequence: CASSLAGTGTQPQHF. DNA for the CDR3: TGTGCCAGTAGTTTGGCCGGGACAGGGACTCAGCCCCAGCATTTT.